This TCR beta chain comes out of a study of blood T cell repertoires in COVID-19. At the level of the study: Acute-phase and convalescent COVID-19 samples originated in the United States, Italy and Spain. PBMCs, B-cell-depleted T cells, or T cells provided the cDNA or gDNA that made up the material.

The data were produced by immunoSEQ multiplex PCR, yet TCRdb's version contains in-frame clones alone and is incomplete. The table shows fewer than 150,000 clones, with 90% occurring only once. The CDR3 has 15 amino acids. Trimming took 6 bases from V and 5 from J, leaving 17 bases between them. Germline CDR1 is LNHDA and CDR2 is SQIVND (reference sequence). Sample: peripheral blood. This sequence originates from a woman aged 55 to 70 with COVID-19, enrolled during active disease. The gene calls are TRBV19 and TRBJ1-5; D perhaps matches TRBD1 (5 bases). The DNA for the CDR3 is TGTGCCAGTAGCATTTCCCGGGGGGTTGATCAGCCCCAGCATTTT. Its translation is CASSISRGVDQPQHF.